Listed below are T cell receptor beta chains from one sample, sequenced in a study of blood T cell repertoires in COVID-19. The method was immunoSEQ multiplex PCR; TCRdb's version includes in-frame clones alone and lacks a portion of them. The data contain 200,000 to 250,000 clones, around 86% of them seen just once; the ten biggest clones take up about 6.5%. Material for sequencing was peripheral blood. The receptors were sampled from a man in his sixties who had recovered from COVID-19. CDR3s include the opening cysteine and the closing phenylalanine or tryptophan. A D gene is named only where the DNA matches it firmly. Size is omitted from some rows. Given values are once, few, many or a class for expanded clones.

v_gene	d_gene	j_gene	abundance	CDR3nt	CDR3aa
TRBV28	NA	TRBJ1-2	NA	TGTGCCAGCAGTGACAGAGGCTCGAGGGGCTACACCTTC	CASSDRGSRGYTF
TRBV18	TRBD1	TRBJ1-5	NA	TGTGCCAGCTCCACCGGGACAGGGTATCAGCCCCAGCATTTT	CASSTGTGYQPQHF
TRBV2	NA	TRBJ1-4	once	TGTGCCAGCAGTGATAGAGGGCTTAATGAAAAACTGTTTTTT	CASSDRGLNEKLFF
TRBV9	TRBD2	TRBJ2-3	NA	TGTGCCAGCAGCGACAACGCCCTTAGCGGGAGCATGGGGGATACGCAGTATTTT	CASSDNALSGSMGDTQYF
TRBV7-2	TRBD2	TRBJ2-7	NA	TGTGCCAGCAGCCTGACTAGCCGCTACGAGCAGTACTTC	CASSLTSRYEQYF
TRBV5-6	NA	TRBJ2-2	NA	TGTGCCAGCAGCTTGGTACAGACCACCGGGGAGCTGTTTTTT	CASSLVQTTGELFF
TRBV7-9	TRBD1	TRBJ2-2	NA	TGTGCCAGCAGCTATCAGGGGGCAGGGACCGGGGAGCTGTTTTTT	CASSYQGAGTGELFF
TRBV11-2	TRBD2	TRBJ2-1	NA	TGTGCCAGCAGCTTAGAGTCTAGCGGGGTGGTGTTCTTC	CASSLESSGVVFF
TRBV6-5	NA	TRBJ1-1	NA	TGTGCCAGCAGAGACAGGAGGAACACTGAAGCTTTCTTT	CASRDRRNTEAFF
TRBV10-3	TRBD1	TRBJ2-1	few	TGTGCCATCAGCTACGGACAGGGCGGTTTGGATGAGCAGTTCTTC	CAISYGQGGLDEQFF
TRBV9	NA	TRBJ1-1	NA	TGTGCCAGCAGCGTAGTTTCACAGGGCTATTCCGGTGAAGCTTTCTTT	CASSVVSQGYSGEAFF
TRBV10-3	NA	TRBJ1-1	NA	TGTGCCATCAGTGATGACAGTTTAAAGAACACTGAAGCTTTCTTT	CAISDDSLKNTEAFF
TRBV29-1	NA	TRBJ2-1	NA	TGCAGCGTTACATTGAGGCAGGGCCTAACCTACAATGAGCAGTTCTTC	CSVTLRQGLTYNEQFF
TRBV5-1	TRBD1	TRBJ1-2	NA	TGCGCCAGCAGCTCGGGACAGGTCCATGGCTACACCTTC	CASSSGQVHGYTF
TRBV5-1	NA	TRBJ2-7	once	TGCGCCAGCAGCTTAGGGGGTAGCAGAATCGACGAGCAGTACTTC	CASSLGGSRIDEQYF